The text below deals with one T cell receptor beta chain. The source of the sample is a study of molecular identifiers for immune sequencing clone quantification. This CDR3 is 14 amino acids long. Germline CDR1 and CDR2: SGDLS and YYNGEE. The V gene end was trimmed by 5 bases and the J gene end by 3 bases; junction bases not matched to a gene: 6. MiXCR, run by TCRdb on the PCR reads, gives a single entry per CDR3 protein. The data show 400,000 to 600,000 distinct CDR3 sequences, 20% to 25% seen once. The sequenced sample was naive CD8+ T cells from blood, with Jurkat cell RNA spiked in. As to subset: FACS-sorted CD8+CD4-CCR7+CD45RA+ naive T cells. The rearrangement joins TRBV9 to TRBJ2-5; 8 bases are a match to TRBD1. This TCR came from a human donor in good health. Some libraries in this study had Jurkat cell RNA spiked in. Here the CDR3 DNA reads TGTGCCAGCAGTCAAACAGGGGGAGAAGAGACCCAGTACTTC. It encodes CASSQTGGEETQYF.